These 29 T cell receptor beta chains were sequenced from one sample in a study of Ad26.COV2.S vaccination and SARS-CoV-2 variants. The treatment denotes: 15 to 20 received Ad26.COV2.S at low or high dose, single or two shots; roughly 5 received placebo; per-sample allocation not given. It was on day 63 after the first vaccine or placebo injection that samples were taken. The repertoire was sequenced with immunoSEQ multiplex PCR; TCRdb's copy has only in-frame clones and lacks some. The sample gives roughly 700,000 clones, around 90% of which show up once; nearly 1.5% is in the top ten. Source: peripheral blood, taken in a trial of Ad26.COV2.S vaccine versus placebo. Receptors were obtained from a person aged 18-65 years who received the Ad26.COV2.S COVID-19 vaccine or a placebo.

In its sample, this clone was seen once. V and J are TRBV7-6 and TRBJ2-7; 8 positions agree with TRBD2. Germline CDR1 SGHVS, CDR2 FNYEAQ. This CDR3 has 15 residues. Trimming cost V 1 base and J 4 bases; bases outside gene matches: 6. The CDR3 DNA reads TGTGCCAGCAGCTTAGAAGCGGGGGAAAGGTACGAGCAGTACTTC. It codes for CASSLEAGERYEQYF.

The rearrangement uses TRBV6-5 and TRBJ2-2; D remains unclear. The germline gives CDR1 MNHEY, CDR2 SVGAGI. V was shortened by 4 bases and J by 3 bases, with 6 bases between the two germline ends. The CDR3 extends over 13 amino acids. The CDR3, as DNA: TGTGCCAGCAGTTTCCGACACACCGGGGAGCTGTTTTTT. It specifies CASSFRHTGELFF.

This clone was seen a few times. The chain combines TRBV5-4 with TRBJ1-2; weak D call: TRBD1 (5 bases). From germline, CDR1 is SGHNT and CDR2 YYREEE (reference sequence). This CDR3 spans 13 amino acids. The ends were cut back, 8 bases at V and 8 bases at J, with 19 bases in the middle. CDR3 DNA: TGTGCCAGTTCTACAGGACCCTCGTTGGGCTACACCTTC. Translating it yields CASSTGPSLGYTF. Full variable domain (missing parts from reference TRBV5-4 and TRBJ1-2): ETGVTQSPTHLIKTRGQQVTLRCSSQSGHNTVSWYQQALGQGPQFIFQYYREEENGRGNFPPRFSGLQFPNYSSELNVNALELDDSALYLCASSTGPSLGYTFGSGTRLTVV.

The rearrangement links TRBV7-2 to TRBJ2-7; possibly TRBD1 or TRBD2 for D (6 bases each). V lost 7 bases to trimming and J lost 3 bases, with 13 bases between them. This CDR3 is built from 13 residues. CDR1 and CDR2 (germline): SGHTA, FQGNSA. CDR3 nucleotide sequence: TGTGCCAGCACCAATAGGGGGGTCTACGAGCAGTACTTC. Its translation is CASTNRGVYEQYF.

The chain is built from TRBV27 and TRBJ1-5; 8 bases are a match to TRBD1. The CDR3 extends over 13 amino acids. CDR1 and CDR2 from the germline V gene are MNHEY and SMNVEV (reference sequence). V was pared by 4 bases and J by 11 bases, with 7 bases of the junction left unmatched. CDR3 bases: TGTGCCAGCAGTTCACAGGGGGGCCTCACCCAGCATTTT. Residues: CASSSQGGLTQHF.

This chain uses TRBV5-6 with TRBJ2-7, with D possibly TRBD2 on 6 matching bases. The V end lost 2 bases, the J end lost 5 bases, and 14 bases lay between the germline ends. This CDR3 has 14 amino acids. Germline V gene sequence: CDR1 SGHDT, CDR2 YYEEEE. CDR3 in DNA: TGTGCCAGCAGCTTCGGGAGTAATGGCGACGAGCAGTACTTC. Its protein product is CASSFGSNGDEQYF. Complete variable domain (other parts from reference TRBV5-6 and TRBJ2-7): DAGVTQSPTHLIKTRGQQVTLRCSPKSGHDTVSWYQQALGQGPQFIFQYYEEEERQRGNFPDRFSGHQFPNYSSELNVNALLLGDSALYLCASSFGSNGDEQYFGPGTRLTVT.

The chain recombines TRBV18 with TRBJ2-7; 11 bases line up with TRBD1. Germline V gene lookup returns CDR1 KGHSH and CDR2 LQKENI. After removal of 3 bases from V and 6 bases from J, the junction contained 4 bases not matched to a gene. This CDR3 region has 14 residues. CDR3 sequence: CASSPGTGGGEQYF. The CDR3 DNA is TGTGCCAGCTCACCCGGGACAGGGGGTGGCGAGCAGTACTTC.

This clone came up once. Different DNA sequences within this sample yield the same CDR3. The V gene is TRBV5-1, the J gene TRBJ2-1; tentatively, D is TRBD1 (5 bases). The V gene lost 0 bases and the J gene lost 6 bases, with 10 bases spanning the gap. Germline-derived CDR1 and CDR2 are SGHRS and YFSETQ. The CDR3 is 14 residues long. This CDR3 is CASSLEGQGNEQFF. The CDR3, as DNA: TGCGCCAGCAGCTTGGAAGGGCAGGGCAATGAGCAGTTCTTC.

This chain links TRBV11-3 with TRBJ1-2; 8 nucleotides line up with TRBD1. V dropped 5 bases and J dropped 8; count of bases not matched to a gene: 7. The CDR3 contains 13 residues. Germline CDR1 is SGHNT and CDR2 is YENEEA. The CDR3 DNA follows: TGTGCCAGCAGCCCAAAGACAGGGGTCGGCTACACCTTC. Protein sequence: CASSPKTGVGYTF.

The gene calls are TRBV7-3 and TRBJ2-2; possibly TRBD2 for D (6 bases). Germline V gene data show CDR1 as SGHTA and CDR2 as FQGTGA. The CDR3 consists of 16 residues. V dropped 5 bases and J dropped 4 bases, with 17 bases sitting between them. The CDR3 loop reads CASSILSQEGTGELFF. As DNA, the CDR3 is TGTGCCAGCAGCATCCTGAGTCAGGAGGGCACCGGGGAGCTGTTTTTT. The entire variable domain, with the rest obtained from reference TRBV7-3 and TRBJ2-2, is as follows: GAGVSQTPSNKVTEKGKYVELRCDPISGHTALYWYRQSLGQGPEFLIYFQGTGAADDSGLPNDRFFAVRPEGSVSTLKIQRTERGDSAVYLCASSILSQEGTGELFFGEGSRLTVL.

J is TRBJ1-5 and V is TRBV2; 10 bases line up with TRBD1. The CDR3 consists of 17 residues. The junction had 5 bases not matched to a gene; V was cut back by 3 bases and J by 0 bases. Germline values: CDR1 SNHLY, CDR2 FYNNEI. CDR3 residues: CASSDPRDRGSNQPQHF. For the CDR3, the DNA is TGTGCCAGCAGTGATCCCCGGGACAGGGGTAGCAATCAGCCCCAGCATTTT.

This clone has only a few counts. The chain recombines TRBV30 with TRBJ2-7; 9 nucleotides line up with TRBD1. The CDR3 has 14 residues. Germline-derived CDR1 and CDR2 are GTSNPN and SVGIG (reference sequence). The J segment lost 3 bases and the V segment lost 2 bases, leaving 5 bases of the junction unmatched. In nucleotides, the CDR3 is TGTGCCTGGAGTCGGGACAGGGCTGTCTACGAGCAGTACTTC. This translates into CAWSRDRAVYEQYF.

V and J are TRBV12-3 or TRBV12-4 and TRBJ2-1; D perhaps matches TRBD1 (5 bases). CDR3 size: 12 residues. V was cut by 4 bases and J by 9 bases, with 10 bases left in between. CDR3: CASSSQGAEQFF. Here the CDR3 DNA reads TGTGCCAGCAGTTCTCAGGGTGCTGAGCAGTTCTTC.

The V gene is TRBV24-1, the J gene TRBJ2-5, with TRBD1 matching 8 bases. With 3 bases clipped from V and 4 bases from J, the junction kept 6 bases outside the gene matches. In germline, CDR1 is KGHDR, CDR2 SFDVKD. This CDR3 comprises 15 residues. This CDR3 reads CATSDVSGGLETQYF. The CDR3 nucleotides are TGTGCCACCAGTGATGTCTCAGGGGGCCTAGAGACCCAGTACTTC.

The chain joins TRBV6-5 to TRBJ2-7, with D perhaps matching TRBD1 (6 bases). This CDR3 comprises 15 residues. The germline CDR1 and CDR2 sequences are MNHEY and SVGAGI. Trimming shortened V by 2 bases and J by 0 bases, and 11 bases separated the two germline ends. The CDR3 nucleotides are TGTGCCAGCAGTTACGGTCAGGGGCCCTCCTACGAGCAGTACTTC. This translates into CASSYGQGPSYEQYF.

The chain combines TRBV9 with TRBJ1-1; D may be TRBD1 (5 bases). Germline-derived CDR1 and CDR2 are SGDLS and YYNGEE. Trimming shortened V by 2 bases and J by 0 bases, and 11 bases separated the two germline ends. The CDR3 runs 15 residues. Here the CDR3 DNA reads TGTGCCAGCAGCGTGGCCCAGGGCCTGAACACTGAAGCTTTCTTT. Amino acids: CASSVAQGLNTEAFF.

For the CDR3, the DNA is TGCAGCGTTGCTCTTGTGAATACCTACGAGCAGTACTTC. Translated, it gives CSVALVNTYEQYF. The chain uses TRBV29-1 and TRBJ2-7; D gene unclear. Germline values: CDR1 SQVTM, CDR2 ANQGSEA. The CDR3 loop spans 13 amino acids. V was pared by 4 bases and J by 2 bases, with 12 bases between.

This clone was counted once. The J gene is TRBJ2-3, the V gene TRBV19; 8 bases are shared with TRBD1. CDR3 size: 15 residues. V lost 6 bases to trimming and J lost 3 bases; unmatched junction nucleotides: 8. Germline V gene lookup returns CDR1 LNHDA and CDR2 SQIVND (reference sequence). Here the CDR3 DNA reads TGTGCCAGTAGCCTCCGGACAGGGTTGACAGATACGCAGTATTTT. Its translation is CASSLRTGLTDTQYF.

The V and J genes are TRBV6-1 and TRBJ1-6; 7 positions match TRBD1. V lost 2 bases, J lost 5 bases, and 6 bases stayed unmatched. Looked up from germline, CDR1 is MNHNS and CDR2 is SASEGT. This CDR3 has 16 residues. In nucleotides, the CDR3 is TGTGCCAGCAGTGAAAGGCCAGGGGGGGATAATTCACCCCTCCACTTT. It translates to CASSERPGGDNSPLHF.

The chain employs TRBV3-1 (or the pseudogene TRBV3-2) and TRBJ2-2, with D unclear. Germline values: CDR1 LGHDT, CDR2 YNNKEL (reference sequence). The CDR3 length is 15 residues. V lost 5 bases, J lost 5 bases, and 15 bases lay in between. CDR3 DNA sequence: TGTGCCAGCAGCGCCGCCAGCCTGCTTACCGGGGAGCTGTTTTTT. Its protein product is CASSAASLLTGELFF.

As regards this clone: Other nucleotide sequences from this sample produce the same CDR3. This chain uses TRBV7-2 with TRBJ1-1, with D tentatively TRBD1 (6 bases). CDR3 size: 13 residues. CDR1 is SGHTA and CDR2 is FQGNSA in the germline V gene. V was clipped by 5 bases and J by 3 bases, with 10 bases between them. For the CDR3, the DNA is TGTGCCAGCAGCCGCCGGACAGACACTGAAGCTTTCTTT. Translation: CASSRRTDTEAFF.

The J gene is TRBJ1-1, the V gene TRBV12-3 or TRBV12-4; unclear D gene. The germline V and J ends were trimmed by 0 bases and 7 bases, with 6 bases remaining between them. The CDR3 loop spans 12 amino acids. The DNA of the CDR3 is TGTGCCAGCAGTTTAGCGACGGGTGAAGCTTTCTTT. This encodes CASSLATGEAFF.

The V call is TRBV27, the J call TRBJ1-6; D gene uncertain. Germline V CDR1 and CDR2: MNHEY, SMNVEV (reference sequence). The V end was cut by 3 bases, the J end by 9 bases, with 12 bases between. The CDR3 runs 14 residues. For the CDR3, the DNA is TGTGCCAGCAGTTTCAGAGGGTTAAGTTCACCCCTCCACTTT. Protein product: CASSFRGLSSPLHF.

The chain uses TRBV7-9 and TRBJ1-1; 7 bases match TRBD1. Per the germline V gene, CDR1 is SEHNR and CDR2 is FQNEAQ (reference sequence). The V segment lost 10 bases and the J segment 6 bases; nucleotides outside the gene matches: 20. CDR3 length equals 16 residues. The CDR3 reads CATRKSTGVQRAEAFF. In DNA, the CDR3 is TGTGCCACACGGAAAAGTACAGGGGTACAACGCGCTGAAGCTTTCTTT.

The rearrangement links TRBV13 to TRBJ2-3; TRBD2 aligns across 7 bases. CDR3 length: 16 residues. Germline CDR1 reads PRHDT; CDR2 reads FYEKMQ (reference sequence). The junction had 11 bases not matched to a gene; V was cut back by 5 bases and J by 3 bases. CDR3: CASSRWTRTETDTQYF. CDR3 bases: TGTGCCAGCAGCCGCTGGACTAGAACTGAGACAGATACGCAGTATTTT.

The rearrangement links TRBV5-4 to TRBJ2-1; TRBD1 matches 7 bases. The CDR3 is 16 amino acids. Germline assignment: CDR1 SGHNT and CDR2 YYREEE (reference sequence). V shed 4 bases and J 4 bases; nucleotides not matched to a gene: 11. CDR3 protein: CASSPSGTAVYNEQFF. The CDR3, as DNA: TGTGCCAGCAGCCCTTCCGGGACAGCAGTTTACAATGAGCAGTTCTTC. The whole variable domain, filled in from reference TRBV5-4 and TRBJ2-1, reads ETGVTQSPTHLIKTRGQQVTLRCSSQSGHNTVSWYQQALGQGPQFIFQYYREEENGRGNFPPRFSGLQFPNYSSELNVNALELDDSALYLCASSPSGTAVYNEQFFGPGTRLTVL.

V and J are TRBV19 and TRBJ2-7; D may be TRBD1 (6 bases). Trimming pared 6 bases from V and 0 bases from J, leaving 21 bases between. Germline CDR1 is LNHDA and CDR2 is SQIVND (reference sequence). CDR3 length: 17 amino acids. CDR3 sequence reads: CASSLVPGQQFSYEQYF. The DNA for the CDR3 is TGTGCCAGTAGCTTAGTACCGGGACAACAATTCTCCTACGAGCAGTACTTC.

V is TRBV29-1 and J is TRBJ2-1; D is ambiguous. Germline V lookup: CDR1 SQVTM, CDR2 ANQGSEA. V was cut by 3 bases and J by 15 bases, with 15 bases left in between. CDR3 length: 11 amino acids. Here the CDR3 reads CSVDVTVGRFF. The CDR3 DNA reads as TGCAGCGTTGATGTGACGGTCGGTCGGTTCTTC.

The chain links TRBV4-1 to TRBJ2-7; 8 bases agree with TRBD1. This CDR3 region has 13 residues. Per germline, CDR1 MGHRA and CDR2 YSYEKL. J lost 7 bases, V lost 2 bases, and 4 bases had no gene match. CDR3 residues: CASSQSRDREQYF. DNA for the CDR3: TGCGCCAGCAGCCAATCCCGGGACAGGGAGCAGTACTTC.